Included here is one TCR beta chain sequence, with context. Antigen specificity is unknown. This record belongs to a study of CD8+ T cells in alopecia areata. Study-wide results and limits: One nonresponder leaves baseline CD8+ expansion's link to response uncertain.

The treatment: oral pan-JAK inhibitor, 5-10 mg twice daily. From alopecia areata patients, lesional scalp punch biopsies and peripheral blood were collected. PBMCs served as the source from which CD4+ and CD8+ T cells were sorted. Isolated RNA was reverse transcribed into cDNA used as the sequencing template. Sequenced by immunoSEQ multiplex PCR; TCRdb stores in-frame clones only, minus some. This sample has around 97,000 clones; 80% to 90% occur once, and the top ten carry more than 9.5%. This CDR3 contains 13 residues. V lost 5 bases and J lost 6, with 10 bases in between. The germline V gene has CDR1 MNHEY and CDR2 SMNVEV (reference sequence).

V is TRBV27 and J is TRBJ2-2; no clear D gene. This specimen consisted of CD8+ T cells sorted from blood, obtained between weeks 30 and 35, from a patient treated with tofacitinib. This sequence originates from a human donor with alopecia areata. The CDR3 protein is CASSGSHAGELFF. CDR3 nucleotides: TGTGCCAGCAGTGGCTCTCACGCCGGGGAGCTGTTTTTT.